Below are 18 T cell receptor beta chains sequenced from a single sample in a study of T cell responses to AZD1222 COVID-19 vaccine. Assay used: immunoSEQ multiplex PCR; TCRdb lists only in-frame clones, some missing. In the table there are about 170,000 clones, more than 80% of which are singletons. This material consisted of peripheral blood, taken on day 0 of AZD1222 vaccination. The source is an adult in good health.

The gene calls are TRBV7-2 and TRBJ1-6; D perhaps matches TRBD1 (5 bases). CDR3 length: 14 residues. Germline CDR1 is SGHTA and CDR2 is FQGNSA. The V and J ends lost 1 base and 10 bases respectively, with 11 bases between them. The CDR3 DNA sequence: TGTGCCAGCAGCTTAGGAGGCAGGGACTCACCCCTCCACTTT. Encoded protein: CASSLGGRDSPLHF.

V and J are TRBV24-1 and TRBJ2-1; 10 nucleotides align to TRBD1. The CDR3 is made up of 17 amino acids. Germline CDR1 and CDR2: KGHDR and SFDVKD. J gave up 2 bases and V 2 bases, and 5 bases lay outside the gene matches. CDR3 sequence: CATSDYSGQGAYNEQFF. In DNA form, the CDR3 reads TGTGCCACCAGTGATTATTCCGGACAGGGGGCCTACAATGAGCAGTTCTTC.

The chain has TRBV5-4 and TRBJ2-5; possibly TRBD2 for D (5 bases). Germline CDR1 reads SGHNT; CDR2 reads YYREEE (reference sequence). The V gene lost 4 bases and the J gene lost 3 bases, with 13 bases spanning the gap. The CDR3 is 14 amino acids. The CDR3 nucleotides are TGTGCCAGCAGCCCTAGCAGCTGGGAAGAGACCCAGTACTTC. Protein product: CASSPSSWEETQYF.

The gene calls are TRBV7-2 and TRBJ1-5; no definite D call. This CDR3 spans 14 amino acids. The germline V and J ends were trimmed by 1 base and 0 bases, with 4 bases remaining between them. The germline gives CDR1 SGHTA, CDR2 FQGNSA. This CDR3 is CASSLDISNQPQHF. The CDR3 coding sequence is TGTGCCAGCAGCTTAGACATTAGCAATCAGCCCCAGCATTTT.

The chain links TRBV5-1 to TRBJ2-7; 9 nucleotides align to TRBD1. The V gene end was trimmed by 4 bases and the J gene end by 3 bases; junction bases not matched to a gene: 8. Germline V CDR1 and CDR2: SGHRS, YFSETQ. The CDR3 loop spans 15 amino acids. CDR3 nucleotides: TGCGCCAGCAGCCCATCGACAGGGGGTGGCTACGAGCAGTACTTC. Protein sequence: CASSPSTGGGYEQYF.

V usage is TRBV5-1 and J usage is TRBJ2-1; 7 bases fit TRBD2. The trim removed 2 bases at V and 2 bases at J, leaving 7 bases unmatched. The germline CDR1 and CDR2 sequences are SGHRS and YFSETQ. The CDR3 extends over 16 amino acids. CDR3 residues: CASSFTSALTYNEQFF. The CDR3 DNA reads as TGCGCCAGCAGCTTTACTAGCGCCCTCACCTACAATGAGCAGTTCTTC.

The chain recombines TRBV5-5 with TRBJ1-5; weak D call: TRBD1 (5 bases). Trimming cost V 0 bases and J 0 bases, with 10 bases left between them. This CDR3 has 16 amino acids. Germline lookup yields CDR1 SGHKS and CDR2 YYEKEE (reference sequence). CDR3 in amino acids: CASSLDRLDSNQPQHF. CDR3 DNA: TGTGCCAGCAGCTTGGACAGGCTGGATAGCAATCAGCCCCAGCATTTT.

The V and J genes are TRBV5-1 and TRBJ1-3, with D hard to call. The CDR3 runs 14 residues. V shed 5 bases and J shed 0 bases, with 9 bases lying between them. Germline lookup yields CDR1 SGHRS and CDR2 YFSETQ. The CDR3 bases are TGCGCCAGCAGGGACGCCAGCTCTGGAAACACCATATATTTT. It translates to CASRDASSGNTIYF.

This clone was observed a single time. The V gene is TRBV10-3, the J gene TRBJ2-2, with D possibly matching TRBD2 (6 bases). This CDR3 has 15 residues. The germline V gene has CDR1 ENHRY and CDR2 SYGVKD. The V and J ends lost 2 bases and 5 bases respectively, with 12 bases between them. As DNA, the CDR3 is TGTGCCATCAGTGAGGGGGGACTGGGGACCGGGGAGCTGTTTTTT. This encodes CAISEGGLGTGELFF.

This clone was seen once. The chain is built from TRBV6-5 and TRBJ2-5; tentative D call: TRBD2 (6 bases). Germline-derived CDR1 and CDR2 are MNHEY and SVGAGI. This CDR3 has 14 amino acids. Trimming removed 7 bases from V and 5 bases from J, with 17 bases in between. This CDR3 is CASNAPGGRETQYF. Written as DNA, the CDR3 is TGTGCCAGCAACGCCCCCGGGGGTCGGGAGACCCAGTACTTC.

This rearrangement joins TRBV27 to TRBJ2-1; 7 bases map to TRBD2. This CDR3 is built from 12 residues. CDR1 is MNHEY and CDR2 is SMNVEV in the germline V gene (reference sequence). Trimming took 4 bases from V and 6 from J; bases not matched to a gene: 0. In DNA form, the CDR3 reads TGTGCCAGCAGTTCTAGCGGCAATGAGCAGTTCTTC. It translates to CASSSSGNEQFF.

This chain joins TRBV5-6 and TRBJ2-7; no clear D. The CDR3 runs 13 residues. The V gene's germline CDR1 is SGHDT and CDR2 YYEEEE. The V end was cut by 4 bases, the J end by 5 bases, with 13 bases between. The CDR3 spells CASSQIRRNEQYF. Written as DNA, the CDR3 is TGTGCCAGCAGCCAGATTAGAAGGAACGAGCAGTACTTC.

Only one count was recorded for this clone. This chain uses TRBV2 with TRBJ1-3; no clear D gene. V shed 7 bases and J shed 4 bases, with 8 bases lying between them. CDR3 length equals 12 residues. Germline V CDR1 and CDR2: SNHLY, FYNNEI. The CDR3 DNA reads TGTGCCAGCACCCAGGAGGGAAACACCATATATTTT. Its translation is CASTQEGNTIYF. Combining the CDR3 with reference TRBV2 and TRBJ1-3 gives the whole variable domain EPEVTQTPSHQVTQMGQEVILRCVPISNHLYFYWYRQILGQKVEFLVSFYNNEISEKSEIFDDQFSVERPDGSNFTLKIRSTKLEDSAMYFCASTQEGNTIYFGEGSWLTVV.

The V call is TRBV28, the J call TRBJ2-7, with 7 nucleotides matching TRBD1. The ends lost 5 bases at V and 0 bases at J; junction bases unmatched: 7. Per the germline V gene, CDR1 is MDHEN and CDR2 is SYDVKM. This CDR3 is 15 amino acids long. The CDR3 region has the DNA TGTGCCAGCAGTGCCCCCGGGACAGCCTCCTACGAGCAGTACTTC. Translating gives CASSAPGTASYEQYF.

This chain connects TRBV6-5 to TRBJ1-2, with D possibly being TRBD1 (5 bases). CDR1 and CDR2 (germline): MNHEY, SVGAGI. This CDR3 is built from 15 residues. V shed 0 bases and J shed 5 bases, with 13 bases lying between them. CDR3 DNA: TGTGCCAGCAGTTACTCCAGGGCGGGCGAGTATGGCTACACCTTC. Residues: CASSYSRAGEYGYTF.

The chain combines TRBV27 with TRBJ1-1; D remains ambiguous. The CDR3 runs 15 residues. V was pared by 4 bases and J by 1 base, with 13 bases between. Per the germline V gene, CDR1 is MNHEY and CDR2 is SMNVEV (reference sequence). The CDR3 region is CASSSDWRRNTEAFF. The CDR3 DNA reads as TGTGCCAGCAGTTCGGACTGGCGGAGGAACACTGAAGCTTTCTTT.

This chain joins TRBV18 and TRBJ1-4, with D possibly being TRBD1 (6 bases). In germline, CDR1 is KGHSH, CDR2 LQKENI. The CDR3 totals 15 residues. Trimming shortened V by 6 bases and J by 4 bases, and 15 bases separated the two germline ends. This chain's CDR3 is CASSRDTEYNEKLFF. The DNA for the CDR3 is TGTGCCAGCTCCCGGGACACCGAATATAATGAAAAACTGTTTTTT.

The chain joins TRBV6-5 to TRBJ2-1; 11 bases are shared with TRBD2. J was trimmed by 9 bases and V by 6 bases; bases with no gene match: 7. Germline assignment: CDR1 MNHEY and CDR2 SVGAGI. CDR3 length equals 14 residues. Here the CDR3 DNA reads TGTGCCAGCAGGTCTAGCGGGAGGAGCAGTGAGCAGTTCTTC. This encodes CASRSSGRSSEQFF.